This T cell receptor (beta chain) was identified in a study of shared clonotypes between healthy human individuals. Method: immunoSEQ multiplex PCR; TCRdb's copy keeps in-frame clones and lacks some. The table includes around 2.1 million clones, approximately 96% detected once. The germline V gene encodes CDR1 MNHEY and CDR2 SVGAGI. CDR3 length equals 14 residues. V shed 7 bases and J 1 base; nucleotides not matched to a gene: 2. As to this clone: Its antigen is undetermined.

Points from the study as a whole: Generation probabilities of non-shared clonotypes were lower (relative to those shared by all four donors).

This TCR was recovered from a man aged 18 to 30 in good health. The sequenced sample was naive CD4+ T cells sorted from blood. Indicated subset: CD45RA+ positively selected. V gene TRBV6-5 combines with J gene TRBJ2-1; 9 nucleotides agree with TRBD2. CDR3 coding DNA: TGTGCCAGCATTAGCGGGAGTTCCTACAATGAGCAGTTCTTC. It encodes CASISGSSYNEQFF.